A single sample gave rise to the 19 T cell receptor beta chains below, sequenced in a study of cytomegalovirus exposure and HLA in healthy donors. Researchers ran the PCR with 60 Vbeta and 13 Jbeta primers. Clones were read by immunoSEQ multiplex PCR, and TCRdb kept only the in-frame ones, dropping some. The sample has about 60,000 clones, approximately 80% seen once. Sequencing used PBMCs. The source of these receptors is a female donor in good health and CMV-seronegative.

The chain has TRBV6-1 and TRBJ2-7; D ambiguous. This CDR3 region has 13 residues. V was shortened by 6 bases and J by 1 base, with 10 bases between the two germline ends. Germline V lookup: CDR1 MNHNS, CDR2 SASEGT. Written as DNA, the CDR3 is TGTGCCAGCAGAAGCGACGGTTCCTACGAGCAGTACTTC. This encodes CASRSDGSYEQYF.

The chain employs TRBV28 and TRBJ1-2, with 7 bases matching TRBD1. Germline trimming cut 5 bases from V and 7 bases from J; bases unmatched to any gene: 4. The germline V gene encodes CDR1 MDHEN and CDR2 SYDVKM. This CDR3 is built from 12 residues. This chain's CDR3 is CASSLPGGGYTF. In nucleotides, the CDR3 is TGTGCCAGCAGTCTTCCAGGGGGTGGCTACACCTTC.

This chain connects TRBV9 to TRBJ2-7; 13 nucleotides agree with TRBD2. Germline V gene lookup returns CDR1 SGDLS and CDR2 YYNGEE. With 2 bases clipped from V and 6 bases from J, the junction kept 5 bases outside the gene matches. The CDR3 is 15 residues long. The CDR3 coding sequence is TGTGCCAGCAGCGTTACTAGCGGGGGGGCTGGCGAGCAGTACTTC. It codes for CASSVTSGGAGEQYF.

The genes are TRBV28 and TRBJ2-5, with a tentative D call TRBD1 (6 bases). The J call is doubtful: the DNA matches TRBJ2-7 better. The CDR3 has 11 amino acids. Germline values: CDR1 MDHEN, CDR2 SYDVKM. The CDR3 is CASCQGSEQYF. The CDR3 coding sequence is TGTGCCAGCTGCCAGGGGTCCGAGCAGTACTTC.

The chain employs TRBV28 and TRBJ1-2; 10 bases map to TRBD1. Unmatched junction bases numbered 5, after V lost 3 bases and J lost 4 bases. The length of the CDR3 is 15 residues. Germline V CDR1 and CDR2: MDHEN, SYDVKM. For the CDR3, the DNA is TGTGCCAGCAGTTTGGGGACAGGGGCGACCTATGGCTACACCTTC. This translates into CASSLGTGATYGYTF.

V gene TRBV9 combines with J gene TRBJ1-2; D uncertain. V lost 4 bases and J lost 4, with 17 bases in between. This CDR3 has 15 amino acids. Germline V gives CDR1 SGDLS, CDR2 YYNGEE. The DNA of the CDR3 is TGTGCCAGCAGCCCCCAGGAAAGGGAGTCCTATGGCTACACCTTC. It encodes CASSPQERESYGYTF.

The chain joins TRBV9 to TRBJ2-7; TRBD2 agrees at 7 bases. V shed 4 bases and J 2 bases; nucleotides not matched to a gene: 6. The CDR3 consists of 14 residues. Germline CDR1 is SGDLS and CDR2 is YYNGEE. CDR3 loop: CASSKRDGTYEQYF. The CDR3 region has the DNA TGTGCCAGCAGCAAGCGGGACGGGACCTACGAGCAGTACTTC.

J is TRBJ1-5 and V is TRBV7-6, with 10 bases identical to TRBD1. With V trimmed by 5 bases and J by 5 bases, 6 bases remained unmatched. CDR3 size: 15 residues. CDR1 and CDR2 (germline): SGHVS, FNYEAQ. The CDR3 nucleotides read TGTGCCAGCAGCCGGACAGGGGGATGGGATCAGCCCCAGCATTTT. Translation: CASSRTGGWDQPQHF.

The CDR3 DNA sequence: TGTGCCAGCAGAGAGGGACAGCTCAGCACAGATACGCAGTATTTT. Translated, it gives CASREGQLSTDTQYF. J is TRBJ2-3 and V is TRBV6-5; 7 bases line up with TRBD1. Germline lookup yields CDR1 MNHEY and CDR2 SVGAGI. V lost 6 bases to trimming and J lost 0 bases; unmatched junction nucleotides: 6. This CDR3 spans 15 amino acids.

The gene calls are TRBV5-1 and TRBJ2-5, with D possibly being TRBD2 (6 bases). The length of the CDR3 is 14 residues. V was clipped by 4 bases and J by 3 bases, with 13 bases between them. In germline, CDR1 is SGHRS, CDR2 YFSETQ. CDR3 in amino acids: CASSGPGDEETQYF. CDR3 sequence (DNA): TGCGCCAGCAGCGGGCCGGGAGACGAAGAGACCCAGTACTTC.

The V call is TRBV28, the J call TRBJ2-7; D is perhaps TRBD1 (6 bases). The CDR3 is made up of 15 amino acids. Germline assignment: CDR1 MDHEN and CDR2 SYDVKM. Trimming removed 2 bases from V and 1 base from J, with 12 bases in between. Written as DNA, the CDR3 is TGTGCCAGCAGTTTACCGGGACAACCTTCCTACGAGCAGTACTTC. Protein product: CASSLPGQPSYEQYF.

This clone was seen a handful of times. The chain recombines TRBV9 with TRBJ2-1; 8 nucleotides agree with TRBD2. The CDR3 consists of 18 residues. Germline CDR1 reads SGDLS; CDR2 reads YYNGEE. V lost 3 bases, J lost 4 bases, and 15 bases stayed unmatched. The CDR3 bases are TGTGCCAGCAGCGCCCAAGTAAAGCGGGAGTCGGGATACAATGAGCAGTTCTTC. Its protein product is CASSAQVKRESGYNEQFF.

The V call is TRBV29-1, the J call TRBJ2-3; the D gene is possibly TRBD2 (5 bases). This CDR3 is 14 amino acids long. Germline V lookup: CDR1 SQVTM, CDR2 ANQGSEA. Deletions cut 3 bases from V and 0 bases from J, with 10 bases between. The CDR3 is CSVESAGSTDTQYF. The CDR3 DNA is TGCAGCGTTGAGTCGGCGGGCAGCACAGATACGCAGTATTTT.

The chain joins TRBV27 to TRBJ2-7; D is unresolved. V was clipped by 2 bases and J by 3 bases, with 14 bases between them. The CDR3 has 15 residues. Germline V gene lookup returns CDR1 MNHEY and CDR2 SMNVEV (reference sequence). CDR3 region: CASSLGSSPDYEQYF. The DNA of the CDR3 is TGTGCCAGCAGTTTAGGGTCTAGTCCAGACTACGAGCAGTACTTC.

V usage is TRBV4-3 and J usage is TRBJ2-7; the match to TRBD2 covers 9 bases. Germline CDR1 LGHNA, CDR2 YSLEER. The CDR3 length is 13 residues. Unmatched junction bases numbered 3, after V lost 0 bases and J lost 9 bases. This chain's CDR3 is CASSQDASGAQYF. The CDR3 DNA is TGCGCCAGCAGCCAAGACGCTAGCGGGGCGCAGTACTTC.

J is TRBJ1-4 and V is TRBV5-4, with D unresolved. V lost 2 bases and J lost 8, with 13 bases in between. Per germline, CDR1 SGHNT and CDR2 YYREEE (reference sequence). The CDR3 loop spans 14 amino acids. DNA for the CDR3: TGTGCCAGCAGCTTTGGTCCCGCGGGGGAAAAACTGTTTTTT. It codes for CASSFGPAGEKLFF.

In its sample, this clone was seen a few times. The chain uses TRBV19 and TRBJ2-3, with D perhaps matching TRBD1 (6 bases). This CDR3 spans 15 amino acids. Germline V gives CDR1 LNHDA, CDR2 SQIVND (reference sequence). Between the trimmed V and J ends, which lost 5 bases and 2 bases, there was a span of 14 bases. This CDR3 is CASSLGQVITDTQYF. CDR3 bases: TGTGCCAGTAGTTTGGGACAAGTAATCACAGATACGCAGTATTTT.

This chain joins TRBV9 and TRBJ2-3, with TRBD2 matching over 8 bases. Germline loops: CDR1 SGDLS, CDR2 YYNGEE. The CDR3 length is 15 residues. V shed 0 bases and J 3 bases; nucleotides not matched to a gene: 3. Here the CDR3 DNA reads TGTGCCAGCAGCGTAGGAGCGGGGGCGACAGATACGCAGTATTTT. This encodes CASSVGAGATDTQYF.

This clone was seen once. The chain employs TRBV19 and TRBJ2-7; TRBD2 matches at 9 bases. The CDR3 extends over 15 amino acids. The ends lost 3 bases at V and 6 bases at J; junction bases unmatched: 9. Per germline, CDR1 LNHDA and CDR2 SQIVND (reference sequence). DNA for the CDR3: TGTGCCAGTAGTATCTTGGGCGGGGGGGCCGCCGAGCAGTACTTC. The encoded protein is CASSILGGGAAEQYF. Complete variable domain (other parts from reference TRBV19 and TRBJ2-7): DGGITQSPKYLFRKEGQNVTLSCEQNLNHDAMYWYRQDPGQGLRLIYYSQIVNDFQKGDIAEGYSVSREKKESFPLTVTSAQKNPTAFYLCASSILGGGAAEQYFGPGTRLTVT.